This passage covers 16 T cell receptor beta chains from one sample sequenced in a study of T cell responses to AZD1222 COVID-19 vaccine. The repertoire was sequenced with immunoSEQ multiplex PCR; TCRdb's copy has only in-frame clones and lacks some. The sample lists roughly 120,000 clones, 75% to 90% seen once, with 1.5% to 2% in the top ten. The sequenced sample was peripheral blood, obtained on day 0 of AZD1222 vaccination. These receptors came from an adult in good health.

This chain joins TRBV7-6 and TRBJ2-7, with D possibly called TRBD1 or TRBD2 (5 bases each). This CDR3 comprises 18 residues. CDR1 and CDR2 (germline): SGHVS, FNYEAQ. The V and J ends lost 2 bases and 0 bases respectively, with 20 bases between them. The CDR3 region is CASSLSWEKGISSYEQYF. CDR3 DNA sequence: TGTGCCAGCAGCTTAAGCTGGGAGAAGGGGATCAGCTCCTACGAGCAGTACTTC.

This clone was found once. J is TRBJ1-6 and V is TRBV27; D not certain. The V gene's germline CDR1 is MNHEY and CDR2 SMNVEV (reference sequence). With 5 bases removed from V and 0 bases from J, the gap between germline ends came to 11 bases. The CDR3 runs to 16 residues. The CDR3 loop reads CASSTTESSYNSPLHF. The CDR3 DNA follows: TGTGCCAGCAGTACCACAGAGAGCTCCTATAATTCACCCCTCCACTTT.

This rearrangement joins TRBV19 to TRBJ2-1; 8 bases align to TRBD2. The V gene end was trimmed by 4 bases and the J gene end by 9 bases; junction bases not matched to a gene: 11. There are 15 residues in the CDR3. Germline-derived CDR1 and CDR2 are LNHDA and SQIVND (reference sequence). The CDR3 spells CASSTGLALLSEQFF. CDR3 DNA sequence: TGTGCCAGTAGTACCGGACTAGCCCTCTTGAGTGAGCAGTTCTTC.

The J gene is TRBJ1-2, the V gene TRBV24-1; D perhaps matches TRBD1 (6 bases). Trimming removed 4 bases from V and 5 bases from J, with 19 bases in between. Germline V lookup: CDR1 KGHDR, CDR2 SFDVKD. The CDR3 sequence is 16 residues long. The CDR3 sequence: CATSDPGWGPGYGYTF. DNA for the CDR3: TGTGCCACCAGTGACCCCGGGTGGGGGCCTGGGTATGGCTACACCTTC.

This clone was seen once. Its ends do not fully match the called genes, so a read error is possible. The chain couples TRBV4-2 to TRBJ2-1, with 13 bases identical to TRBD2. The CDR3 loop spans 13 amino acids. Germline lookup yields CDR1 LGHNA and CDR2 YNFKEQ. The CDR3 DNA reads TGTGCCAGCAGCCAGGGGACTAGCGGGAAAGGGATCTTC. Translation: CASSQGTSGKGIF.

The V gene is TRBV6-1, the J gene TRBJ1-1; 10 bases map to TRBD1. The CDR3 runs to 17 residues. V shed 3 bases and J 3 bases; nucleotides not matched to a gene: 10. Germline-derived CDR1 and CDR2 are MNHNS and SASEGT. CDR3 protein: CASSDQIRTGGDTEAFF. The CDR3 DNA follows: TGTGCCAGCAGTGACCAGATCCGGACAGGGGGGGACACTGAAGCTTTCTTT.

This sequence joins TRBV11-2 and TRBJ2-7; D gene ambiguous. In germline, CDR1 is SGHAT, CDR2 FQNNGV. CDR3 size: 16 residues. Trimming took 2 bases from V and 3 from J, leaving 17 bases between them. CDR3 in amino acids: CASSLQRFGALYEQYF. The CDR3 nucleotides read TGTGCCAGCAGCTTACAAAGATTCGGAGCGCTCTACGAGCAGTACTTC.

This CDR3 is CASVNRGGNQPQHF. CDR3 bases: TGTGCCAGTGTGAACAGGGGGGGCAATCAGCCCCAGCATTTT. This chain links TRBV19 with TRBJ1-5, with 8 nucleotides matching TRBD1. From germline, CDR1 is LNHDA and CDR2 SQIVND (reference sequence). Trimming cost V 8 bases and J 2 bases; bases outside gene matches: 5. This CDR3 has 14 residues.

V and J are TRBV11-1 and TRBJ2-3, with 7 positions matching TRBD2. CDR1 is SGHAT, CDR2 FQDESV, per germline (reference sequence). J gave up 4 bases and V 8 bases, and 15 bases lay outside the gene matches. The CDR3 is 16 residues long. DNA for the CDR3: TGTGCCAGCGGGGCGGGAGTGGGGATCGGGGCAGATACGCAGTATTTT. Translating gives CASGAGVGIGADTQYF.

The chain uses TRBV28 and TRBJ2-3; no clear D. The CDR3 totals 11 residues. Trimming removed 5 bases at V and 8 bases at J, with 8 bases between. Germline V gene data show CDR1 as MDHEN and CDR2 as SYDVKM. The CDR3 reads CASSLRATQYF. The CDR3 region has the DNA TGTGCCAGCAGTCTCCGGGCTACGCAGTATTTT.

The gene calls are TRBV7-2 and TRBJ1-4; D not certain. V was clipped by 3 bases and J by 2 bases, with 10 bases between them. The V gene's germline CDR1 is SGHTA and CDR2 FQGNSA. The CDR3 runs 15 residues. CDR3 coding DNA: TGTGCCAGCAGCTTTCGAGGACTGACTAATGAAAAACTGTTTTTT. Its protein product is CASSFRGLTNEKLFF.

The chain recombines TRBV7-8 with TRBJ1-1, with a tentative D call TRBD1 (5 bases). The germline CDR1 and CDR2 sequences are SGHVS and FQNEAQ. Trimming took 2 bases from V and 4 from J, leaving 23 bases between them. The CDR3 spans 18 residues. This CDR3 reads CASSLTEWARGVGTEAFF. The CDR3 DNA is TGTGCCAGCAGCTTAACCGAATGGGCTAGGGGAGTTGGCACTGAAGCTTTCTTT.

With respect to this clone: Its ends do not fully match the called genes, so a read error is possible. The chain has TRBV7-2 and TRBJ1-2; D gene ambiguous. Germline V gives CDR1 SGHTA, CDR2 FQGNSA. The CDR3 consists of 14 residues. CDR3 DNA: TGTGCCAGCAGCTTAGGGTTGGTTGAGAGTCCCCCTCGCTTC. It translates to CASSLGLVESPPRF. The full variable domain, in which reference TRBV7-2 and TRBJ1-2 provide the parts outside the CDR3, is GAGVSQSPSNKVTEKGKDVELRCDPISGHTALYWYRQSLGQGLEFLIYFQGNSAPDKSGLPSDRFSAERTGGSVSTLTIQRTQQEDSAVYLCASSLGLVESPPRFGSGTRLTVV.

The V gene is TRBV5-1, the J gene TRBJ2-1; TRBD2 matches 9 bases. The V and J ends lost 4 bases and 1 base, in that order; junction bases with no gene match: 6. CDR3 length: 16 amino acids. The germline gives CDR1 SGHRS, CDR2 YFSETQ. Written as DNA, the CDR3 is TGCGCCAGCAGCCTTCGACTAGCGGCATCCTACAATGAGCAGTTCTTC. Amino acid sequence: CASSLRLAASYNEQFF.

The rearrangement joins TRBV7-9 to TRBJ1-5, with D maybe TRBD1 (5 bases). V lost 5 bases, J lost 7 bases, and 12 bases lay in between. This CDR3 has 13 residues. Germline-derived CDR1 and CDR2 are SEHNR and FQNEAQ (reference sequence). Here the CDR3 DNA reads TGTGCCAGCAGCGTCAGGGTTAGGCAGCCCCAGCATTTT. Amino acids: CASSVRVRQPQHF.

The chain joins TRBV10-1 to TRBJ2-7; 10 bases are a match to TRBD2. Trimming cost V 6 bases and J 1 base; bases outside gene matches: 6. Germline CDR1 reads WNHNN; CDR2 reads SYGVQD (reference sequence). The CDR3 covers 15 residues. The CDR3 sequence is CASRPRTSGSYEQYF. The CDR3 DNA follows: TGCGCCAGCAGACCCAGGACTAGCGGATCCTACGAGCAGTACTTC.